The subject of this entry is one T cell receptor beta chain. This entry is derived from a study of blood T cell repertoires in COVID-19. Study at large: The study drew acute and convalescent COVID-19 samples from the United States, Italy and Spain. From T cells, B-cell-depleted T cells, or PBMCs came the material, which was cDNA or gDNA.

Measured with immunoSEQ multiplex PCR; TCRdb has only the in-frame clones, and not every one. The sample has 330,000 or so clones, roughly 86% seen once. Seattle patients were enrolled during active infection and followed longitudinally. This TCR derives from a man aged 30 to 45 with COVID-19, enrolled during active disease. The specimen was peripheral blood.

Here the CDR3 DNA reads TGTGCCAGCAGGCTTAACAGGGGCACTGAAGCTTTCTTT. It codes for CASRLNRGTEAFF. This chain connects TRBV7-2 to TRBJ1-1, with TRBD1 matching over 7 bases. CDR3 size: 13 residues. V lost 6 bases and J lost 4; bases outside the gene matches: 5. The germline V gene encodes CDR1 SGHTA and CDR2 FQGNSA.